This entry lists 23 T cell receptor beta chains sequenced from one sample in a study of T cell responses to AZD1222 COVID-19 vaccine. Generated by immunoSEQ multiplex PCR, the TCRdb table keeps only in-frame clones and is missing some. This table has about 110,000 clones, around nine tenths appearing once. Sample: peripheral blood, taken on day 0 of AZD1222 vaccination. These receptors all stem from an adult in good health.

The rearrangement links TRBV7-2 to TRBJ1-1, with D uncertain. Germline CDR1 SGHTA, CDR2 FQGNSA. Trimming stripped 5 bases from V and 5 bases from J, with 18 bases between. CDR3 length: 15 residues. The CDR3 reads CASSVDIGFGTEAFF. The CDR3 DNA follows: TGTGCCAGCAGCGTAGACATAGGCTTTGGGACTGAAGCTTTCTTT.

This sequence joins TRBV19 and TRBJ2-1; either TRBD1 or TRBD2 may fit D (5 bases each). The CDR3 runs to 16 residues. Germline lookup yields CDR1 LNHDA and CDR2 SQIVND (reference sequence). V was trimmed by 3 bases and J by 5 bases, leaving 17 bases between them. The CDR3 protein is CASSIGGGLGDNEQFF. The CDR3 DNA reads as TGTGCCAGTAGTATTGGGGGTGGGCTTGGGGACAATGAGCAGTTCTTC.

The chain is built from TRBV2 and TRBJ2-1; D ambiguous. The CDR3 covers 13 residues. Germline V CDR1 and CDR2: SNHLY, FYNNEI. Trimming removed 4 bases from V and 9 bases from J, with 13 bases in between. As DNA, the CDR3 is TGTGCCAGCAGTGTAAGGCTGCCTCCTGAGCAGTTCTTC. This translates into CASSVRLPPEQFF. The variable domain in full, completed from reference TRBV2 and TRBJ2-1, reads EPEVTQTPSHQVTQMGQEVILRCVPISNHLYFYWYRQILGQKVEFLVSFYNNEISEKSEIFDDQFSVERPDGSNFTLKIRSTKLEDSAMYFCASSVRLPPEQFFGPGTRLTVL.

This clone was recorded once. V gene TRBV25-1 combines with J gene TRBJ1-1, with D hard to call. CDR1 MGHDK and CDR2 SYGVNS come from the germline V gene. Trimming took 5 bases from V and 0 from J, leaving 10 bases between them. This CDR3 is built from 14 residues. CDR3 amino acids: CASSSPEVNTEAFF. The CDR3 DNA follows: TGTGCCAGCAGTTCCCCAGAAGTGAACACTGAAGCTTTCTTT.

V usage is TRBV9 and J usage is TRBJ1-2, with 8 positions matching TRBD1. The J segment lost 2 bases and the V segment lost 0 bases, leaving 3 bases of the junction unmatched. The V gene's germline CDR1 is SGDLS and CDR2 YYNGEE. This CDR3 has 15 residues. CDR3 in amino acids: CASSVGTGPNYGYTF. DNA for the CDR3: TGTGCCAGCAGCGTAGGGACAGGGCCCAACTATGGCTACACCTTC.

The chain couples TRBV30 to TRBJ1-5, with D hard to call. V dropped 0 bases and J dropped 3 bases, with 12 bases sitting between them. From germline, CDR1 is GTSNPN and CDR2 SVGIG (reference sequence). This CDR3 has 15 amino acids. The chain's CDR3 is CAWSVAGRDNQPQHF. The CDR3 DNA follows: TGTGCCTGGAGTGTAGCTGGGCGGGACAATCAGCCCCAGCATTTT.

The CDR3 region is CASSLGTYNEQFF. The CDR3 DNA sequence: TGTGCCAGCAGCTTAGGAACCTACAATGAGCAGTTCTTC. The chain combines TRBV7-8 with TRBJ2-1; no clear D gene. Germline V gives CDR1 SGHVS, CDR2 FQNEAQ. CDR3 size: 13 residues. Deletions cut 1 base from V and 2 bases from J, with 3 bases between.

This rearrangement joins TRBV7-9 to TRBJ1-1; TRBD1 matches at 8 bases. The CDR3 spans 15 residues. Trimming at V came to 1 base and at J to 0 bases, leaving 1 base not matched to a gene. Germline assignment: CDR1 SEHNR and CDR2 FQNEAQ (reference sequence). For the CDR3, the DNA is TGTGCCAGCAGCTTAGAGGGACAGGTGAACACTGAAGCTTTCTTT. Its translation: CASSLEGQVNTEAFF.

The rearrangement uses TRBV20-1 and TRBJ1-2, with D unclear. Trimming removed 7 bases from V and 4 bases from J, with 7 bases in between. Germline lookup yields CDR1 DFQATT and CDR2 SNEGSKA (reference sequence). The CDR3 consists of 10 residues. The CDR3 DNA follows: TGCAGTGTTGACGTCTATGGCTACACCTTC. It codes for CSVDVYGYTF.

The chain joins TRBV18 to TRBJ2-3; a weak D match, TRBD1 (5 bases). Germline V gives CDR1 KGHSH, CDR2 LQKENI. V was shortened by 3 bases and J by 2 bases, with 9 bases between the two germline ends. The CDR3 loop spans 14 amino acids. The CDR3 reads CASSPKGLTDTQYF. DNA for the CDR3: TGTGCCAGCTCACCTAAGGGGCTCACAGATACGCAGTATTTT.

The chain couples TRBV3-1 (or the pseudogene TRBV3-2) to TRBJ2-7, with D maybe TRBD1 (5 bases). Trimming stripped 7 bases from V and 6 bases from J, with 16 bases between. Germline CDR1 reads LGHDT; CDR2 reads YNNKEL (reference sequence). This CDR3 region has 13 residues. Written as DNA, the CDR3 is TGTGCCAGCAACAAAAGGGGCGCAACCGAGCAGTACTTC. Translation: CASNKRGATEQYF.

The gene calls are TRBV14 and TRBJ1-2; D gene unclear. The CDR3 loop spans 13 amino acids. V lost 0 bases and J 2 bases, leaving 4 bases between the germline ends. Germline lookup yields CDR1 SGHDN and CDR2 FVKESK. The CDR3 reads CASSQEGNYGYTF. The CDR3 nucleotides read TGTGCCAGCAGCCAAGAGGGGAACTATGGCTACACCTTC.

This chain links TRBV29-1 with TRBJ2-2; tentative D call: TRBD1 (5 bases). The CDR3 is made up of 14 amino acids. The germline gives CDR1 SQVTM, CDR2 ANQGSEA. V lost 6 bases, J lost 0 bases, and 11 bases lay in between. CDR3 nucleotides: TGCAGCGTCGGACAAAAAACGAACACCGGGGAGCTGTTTTTT. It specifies CSVGQKTNTGELFF.

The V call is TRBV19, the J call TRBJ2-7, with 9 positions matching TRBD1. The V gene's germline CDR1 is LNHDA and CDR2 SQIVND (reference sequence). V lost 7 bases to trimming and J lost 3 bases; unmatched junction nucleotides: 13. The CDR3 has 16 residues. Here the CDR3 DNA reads TGTGCCAGTACCCCCACTATTGGGACAGGGATCTACGAGCAGTACTTC. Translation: CASTPTIGTGIYEQYF. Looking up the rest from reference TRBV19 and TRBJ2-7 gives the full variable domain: DGGITQSPKYLFRKEGQNVTLSCEQNLNHDAMYWYRQDPGQGLRLIYYSQIVNDFQKGDIAEGYSVSREKKESFPLTVTSAQKNPTAFYLCASTPTIGTGIYEQYFGPGTRLTVT.

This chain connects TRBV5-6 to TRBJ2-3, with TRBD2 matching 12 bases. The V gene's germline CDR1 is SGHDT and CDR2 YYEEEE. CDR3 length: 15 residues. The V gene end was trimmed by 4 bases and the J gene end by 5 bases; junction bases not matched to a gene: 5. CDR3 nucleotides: TGTGCCAGCAGCGCCCCTAGCGGGGGGGAAGATACGCAGTATTTT. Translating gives CASSAPSGGEDTQYF.

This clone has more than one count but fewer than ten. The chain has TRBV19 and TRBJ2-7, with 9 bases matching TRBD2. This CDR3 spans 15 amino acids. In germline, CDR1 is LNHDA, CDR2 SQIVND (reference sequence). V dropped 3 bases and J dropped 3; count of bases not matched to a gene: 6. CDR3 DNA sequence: TGTGCCAGTAGTATCCGGCTAGCGGGGTTCTACGAGCAGTACGTC. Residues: CASSIRLAGFYEQYV.

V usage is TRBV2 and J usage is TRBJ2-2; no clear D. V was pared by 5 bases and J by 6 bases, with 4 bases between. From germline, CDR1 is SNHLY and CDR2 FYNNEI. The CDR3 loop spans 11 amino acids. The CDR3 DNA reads TGTGCCAGCAGTCGGGCCGGGGAGCTGTTTTTT. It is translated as CASSRAGELFF.

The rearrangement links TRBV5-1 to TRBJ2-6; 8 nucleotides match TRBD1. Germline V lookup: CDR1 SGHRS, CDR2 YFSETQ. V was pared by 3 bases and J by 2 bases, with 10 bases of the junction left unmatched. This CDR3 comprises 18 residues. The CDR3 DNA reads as TGCGCCAGCAGCTCGGGGACAGGTCGGACGACTGGGGCCAACGTCCTGACTTTC. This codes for CASSSGTGRTTGANVLTF.

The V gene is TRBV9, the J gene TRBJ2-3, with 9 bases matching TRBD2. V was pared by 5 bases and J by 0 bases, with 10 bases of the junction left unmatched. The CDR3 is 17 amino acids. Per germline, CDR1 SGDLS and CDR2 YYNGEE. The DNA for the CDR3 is TGTGCCAGCAGTGTTACTAGCGGGTTGTTAAGCACAGATACGCAGTATTTT. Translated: CASSVTSGLLSTDTQYF.

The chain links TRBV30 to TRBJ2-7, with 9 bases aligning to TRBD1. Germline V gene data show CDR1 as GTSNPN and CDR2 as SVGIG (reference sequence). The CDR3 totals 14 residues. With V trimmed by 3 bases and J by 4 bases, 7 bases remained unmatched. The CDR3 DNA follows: TGTGCCTGGAGCCCGGGACAGGGAGGTTACGAGCAGTACTTC. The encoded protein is CAWSPGQGGYEQYF.

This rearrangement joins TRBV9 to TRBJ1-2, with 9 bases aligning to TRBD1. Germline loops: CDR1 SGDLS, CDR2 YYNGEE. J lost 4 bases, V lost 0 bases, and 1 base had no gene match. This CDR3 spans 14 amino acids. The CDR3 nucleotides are TGTGCCAGCAGCGTAGGGACAGGGGTCTATGGCTACACCTTC. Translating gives CASSVGTGVYGYTF.

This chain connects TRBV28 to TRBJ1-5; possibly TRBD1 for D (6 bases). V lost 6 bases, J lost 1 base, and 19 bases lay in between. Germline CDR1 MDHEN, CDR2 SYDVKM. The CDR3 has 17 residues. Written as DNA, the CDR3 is TGTGCCAGCAGCCCCCGGGGGGGCCGGGGGAGCAATCAGCCCCAGCATTTT. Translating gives CASSPRGGRGSNQPQHF.

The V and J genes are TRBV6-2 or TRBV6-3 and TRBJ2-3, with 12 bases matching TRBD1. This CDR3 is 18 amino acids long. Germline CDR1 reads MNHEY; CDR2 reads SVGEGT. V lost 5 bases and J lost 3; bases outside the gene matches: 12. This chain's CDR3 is CASSPARGQGARTDTQYF. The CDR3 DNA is TGTGCCAGCAGTCCCGCCCGGGGACAGGGGGCGCGGACAGATACGCAGTATTTT.